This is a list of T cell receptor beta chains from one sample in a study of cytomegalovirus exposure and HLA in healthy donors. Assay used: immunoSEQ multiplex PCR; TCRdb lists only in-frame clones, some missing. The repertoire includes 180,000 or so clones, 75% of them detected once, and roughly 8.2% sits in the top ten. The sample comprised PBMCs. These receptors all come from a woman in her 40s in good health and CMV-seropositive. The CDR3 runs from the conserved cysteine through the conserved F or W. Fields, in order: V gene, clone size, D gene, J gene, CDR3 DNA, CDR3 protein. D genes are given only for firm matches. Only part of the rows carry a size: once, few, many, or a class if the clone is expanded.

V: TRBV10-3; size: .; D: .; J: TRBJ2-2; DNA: TGTGCCATCAGTGGTCTGTCAGGGACTTACACCGGGGAGCTGTTTTTT; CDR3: CAISGLSGTYTGELFF
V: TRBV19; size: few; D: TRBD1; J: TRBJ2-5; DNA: TGTGCCAGTAGTATTCGGACAGGGGGGTTGGAGACCCAGTACTTC; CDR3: CASSIRTGGLETQYF
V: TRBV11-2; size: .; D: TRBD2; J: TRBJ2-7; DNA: TGTGCCAGCAGCCCTAGCGGGACACGCTTCTACGAGCAGTACTTC; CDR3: CASSPSGTRFYEQYF
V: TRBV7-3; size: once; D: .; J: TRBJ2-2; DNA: TGTGCCAGCAGCTTACAGGGGTACACCGGGGAGCTGTTTTTT; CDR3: CASSLQGYTGELFF
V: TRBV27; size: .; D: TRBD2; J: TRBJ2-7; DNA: TGTGCCAGCAGTTTATACTCTAGCGGGAGGAGGGTTCGGGACGAGCAGTACTTC; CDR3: CASSLYSSGRRVRDEQYF
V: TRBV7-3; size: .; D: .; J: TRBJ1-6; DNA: TGTGCCAGCAGCATTCAGGGGTATAATTCACCCCTCCACTTT; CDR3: CASSIQGYNSPLHF
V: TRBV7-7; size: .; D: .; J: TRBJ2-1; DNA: TGTGCTAGCAGCTTAGCGGAGCCACCATATGAGCAGTTCTTC; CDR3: CASSLAEPPYEQFF
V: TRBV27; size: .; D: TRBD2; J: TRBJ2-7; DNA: TGTGCCAGCAGGGGAGGGTACGAGCAGTACTTC; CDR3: CASRGGYEQYF
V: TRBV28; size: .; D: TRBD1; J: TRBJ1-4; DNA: TGTGCCAGCAGTTCGATGGGGACAGGGGGTGAGGAAAAACTGTTTTTT; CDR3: CASSSMGTGGEEKLFF
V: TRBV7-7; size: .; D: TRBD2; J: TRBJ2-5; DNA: TGTGCTAGCAGTTCCGATCTAGCGGGGACCCAGTACTTC; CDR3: CASSSDLAGTQYF
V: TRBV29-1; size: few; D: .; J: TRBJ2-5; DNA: TGCAGCGTTGAAGTCCCGGGTGCGGAGACCCAGTACTTC; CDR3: CSVEVPGAETQYF
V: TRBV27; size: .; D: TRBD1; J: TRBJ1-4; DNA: TGTGCCAGCAGCACAGGGGCTACCCGTAATGAAAAACTGTTTTTT; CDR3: CASSTGATRNEKLFF
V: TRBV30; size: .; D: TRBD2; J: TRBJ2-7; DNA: TGTGCCTGGAGTGTATCTAGCGGGAACTACTACGAGCAGTACTTC; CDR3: CAWSVSSGNYYEQYF
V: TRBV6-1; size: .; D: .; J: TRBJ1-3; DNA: TGTGCCAGCCTTTTCTATGCTGGAAACACCATATATTTT; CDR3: CASLFYAGNTIYF
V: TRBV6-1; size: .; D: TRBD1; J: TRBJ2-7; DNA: TGTGCCAGCAGTGAATCTCCCCGAGACAGGGGGGCCTACGAGCAGTACTTC; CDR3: CASSESPRDRGAYEQYF
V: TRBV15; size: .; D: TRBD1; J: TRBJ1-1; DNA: TGTGCCACCAGCAAAGGGACAGAGACTGAAGCTTTCTTT; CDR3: CATSKGTETEAFF
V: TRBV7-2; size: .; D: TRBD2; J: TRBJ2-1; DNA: TGTGCCAGCAGCTTCGGGACTAGCGGGGGCCGGGAGCAGTTCTTC; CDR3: CASSFGTSGGREQFF
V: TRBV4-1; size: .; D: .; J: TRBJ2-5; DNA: TGCGCCAGCAGCCCCCGCTTGAGCCCAGGCCAAGAGACCCAGTACTTC; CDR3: CASSPRLSPGQETQYF
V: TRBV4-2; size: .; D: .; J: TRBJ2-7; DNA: TGTGCCAGCAGCCAAGAAGTAGACTACGAGCAGTACTTC; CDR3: CASSQEVDYEQYF
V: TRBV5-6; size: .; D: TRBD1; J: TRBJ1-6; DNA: TGTGCCAGCAGCTTGGGCGGACAGGTTATATCCCAATCACCCCTCCACTTT; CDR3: CASSLGGQVISQSPLHF
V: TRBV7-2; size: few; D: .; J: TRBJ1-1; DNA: TGTGCCAGCAGCTCCCAGGGTCTTAGGGCTTTCTTT; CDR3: CASSSQGLRAFF
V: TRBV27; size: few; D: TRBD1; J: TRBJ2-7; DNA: TGTGCCAGCAGCCCTAGACAGGGCCCGTACGAGCAGTACTTC; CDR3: CASSPRQGPYEQYF
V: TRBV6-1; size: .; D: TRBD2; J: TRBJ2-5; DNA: TGTGCCAGCACCTCACCCGGGCGGGGGCAAGAGACCCAGTACTTC; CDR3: CASTSPGRGQETQYF
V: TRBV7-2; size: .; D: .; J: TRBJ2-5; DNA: TGTGCCAGCAGCTTAGTTCCGGGTGTGGCCGTCGCGACCCAGTACTTC; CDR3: CASSLVPGVAVATQYF
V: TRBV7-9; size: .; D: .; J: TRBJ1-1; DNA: TGTGCCAGCAGCCAACAGTTTGCTGAAGCTTTCTTT; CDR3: CASSQQFAEAFF
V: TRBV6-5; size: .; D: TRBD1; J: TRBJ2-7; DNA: TGTGCCAGCAGTTACACTCGACAGGGGGGCGAGCAGTACTTC; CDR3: CASSYTRQGGEQYF
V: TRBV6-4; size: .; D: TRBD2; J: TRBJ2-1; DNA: TGTGCCAGCAGTGAGGTTCTAGCGGGAGTCAATGAGCAGTTCTTC; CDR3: CASSEVLAGVNEQFF
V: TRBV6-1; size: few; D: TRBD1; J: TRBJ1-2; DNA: TGTGCCAGCAGCGCCCGGGACAGTAACTATGGCTACACCTTC; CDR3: CASSARDSNYGYTF
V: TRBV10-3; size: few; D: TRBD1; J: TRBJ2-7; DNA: TGTGCCATCAGTCCTGAGACAGGGATTCCCTACGAGCAGTACTTC; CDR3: CAISPETGIPYEQYF
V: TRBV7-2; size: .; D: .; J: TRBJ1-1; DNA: TGTGCCAGCAGCTTAGGTCGCAGAATGAACACTGAAGCTTTCTTT; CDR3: CASSLGRRMNTEAFF
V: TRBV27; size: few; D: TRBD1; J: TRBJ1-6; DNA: TGTGCCAGCAGTTCCCTACAGGGGAATTATTCACCCCTCCACTTT; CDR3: CASSSLQGNYSPLHF
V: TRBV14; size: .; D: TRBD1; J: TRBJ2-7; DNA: TGTGCTAGCAAGCCGACAGGGACGGGGGAGCAGTACTTC; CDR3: CASKPTGTGEQYF
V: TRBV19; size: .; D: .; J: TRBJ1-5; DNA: TGTGCCAGTAGTTCGGGACAATTGAATCAGCCCCAGCATTTT; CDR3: CASSSGQLNQPQHF
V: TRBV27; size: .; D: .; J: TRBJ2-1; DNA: TGTGCCAGCATGAGAGGGATGTGGAATGAGCAGTTCTTC; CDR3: CASMRGMWNEQFF
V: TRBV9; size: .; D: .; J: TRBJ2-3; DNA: TGTGCCAGCAGAGGACAAAGCACAGATACGCAGTATTTT; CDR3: CASRGQSTDTQYF
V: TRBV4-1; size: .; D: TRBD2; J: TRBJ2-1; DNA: TGCGCCAGCAGCCAGCGGACTAGCGGCGGTGAGCAGTTCTTC; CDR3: CASSQRTSGGEQFF
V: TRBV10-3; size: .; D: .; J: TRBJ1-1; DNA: TGTGCCATCAGTGAGTCGTATAACACTGAAGCTTTCTTT; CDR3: CAISESYNTEAFF
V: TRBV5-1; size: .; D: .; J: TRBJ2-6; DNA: TGCGCCAGCAGCTTGTCGGGCTCTGGGGCCAACGTCCTGACTTTC; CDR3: CASSLSGSGANVLTF
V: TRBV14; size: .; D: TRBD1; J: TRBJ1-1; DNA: TGTGCCAGCAGCGGCCGGGACAGGCTGAACACTGAAGCTTTCTTT; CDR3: CASSGRDRLNTEAFF
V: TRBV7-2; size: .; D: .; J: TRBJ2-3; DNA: TGTGCCAGCAGCTTAAACAGGGCCCCAGATACGCAGTATTTT; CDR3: CASSLNRAPDTQYF
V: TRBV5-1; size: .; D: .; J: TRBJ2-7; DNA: TGCGCCAGCAGCTTGAATTTAGGGGCGCGACGCTACGAGCAGTACTTC; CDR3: CASSLNLGARRYEQYF
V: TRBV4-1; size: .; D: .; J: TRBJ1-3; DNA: TGCGCCAGCAGCCAGCGGTTTCAGGGGGGAAACACCATATATTTT; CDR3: CASSQRFQGGNTIYF
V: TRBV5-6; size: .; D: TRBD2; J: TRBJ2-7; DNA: TGTGCCAGCAGCTTGCCGGGACTAGCGTTCCACGAGCAGTACTTC; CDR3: CASSLPGLAFHEQYF
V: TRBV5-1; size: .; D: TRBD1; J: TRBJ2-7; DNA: TGCGCCAGCAGCCCGGGACAGGGATCCCTCGAGCAGTACTTC; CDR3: CASSPGQGSLEQYF
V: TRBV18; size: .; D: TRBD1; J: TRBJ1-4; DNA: TGTGCCAGCTCCCCAGGACAGGCAGGGAGTGAAAAACTGTTTTTT; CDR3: CASSPGQAGSEKLFF
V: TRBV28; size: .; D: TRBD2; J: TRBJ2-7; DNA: TGTGCCAGCAGTCTTACGGGAGGGTCCTACGAGCAGTACTTC; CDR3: CASSLTGGSYEQYF
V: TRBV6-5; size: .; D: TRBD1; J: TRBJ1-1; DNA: TGTGCCAGCAGTTACGGCAACAGGGGAGGAGGCACTGAAGCTTTCTTT; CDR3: CASSYGNRGGGTEAFF
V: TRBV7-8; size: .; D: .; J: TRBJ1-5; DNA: TGTGCCACGGCAGCTAGATATAGCAATCAGCCCCAGCATTTT; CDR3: CATAARYSNQPQHF
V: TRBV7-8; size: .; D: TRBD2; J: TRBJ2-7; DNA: TGTGCCAGCAGCTTAGCGCGTAGACTAGCCCCTCAACCCCGCTATGACGAGCAGTACTTC; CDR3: CASSLARRLAPQPRYDEQYF
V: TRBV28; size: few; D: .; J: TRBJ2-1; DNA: TGTGCCAGCAGTTTATTTACAGGAACTGCGTCGGAGTTCTTC; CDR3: CASSLFTGTASEFF
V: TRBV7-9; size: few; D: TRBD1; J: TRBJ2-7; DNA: TGTTCCAGCAGCTTAGTCTCGACAGGGGAGACCTACGAGCAGTACTTC; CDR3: CSSSLVSTGETYEQYF
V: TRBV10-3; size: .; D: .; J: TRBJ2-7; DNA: TGTGCCATCAGTGAGTCAGCTAGCGACTCCTACGAGCAGTACTTC; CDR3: CAISESASDSYEQYF
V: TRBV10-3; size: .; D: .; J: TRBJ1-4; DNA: TGTGCCACCGCGGCCGAGACTAATGAAAAACTGTTTTTT; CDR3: CATAAETNEKLFF
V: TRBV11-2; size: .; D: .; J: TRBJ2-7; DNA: TGTGCCAGCAGCTTTTCAGGGAACTCCTACGAGCAGTACTTC; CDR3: CASSFSGNSYEQYF
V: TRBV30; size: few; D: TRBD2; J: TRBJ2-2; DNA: TGTGCCTGGAGTTCGGGGACTAGCCGTGGGGAGCTGTTTTTT; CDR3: CAWSSGTSRGELFF